The sequence of this TCR beta chain was determined in a study of CD8+CD57+ T cells in acquired aplastic anemia. About the study: The mean DNA yield obtained from sorted CD4+ and CD8+ cells came to 3 to 3.5 ug.

TCR beta VDJ and CDR3 profiles were obtained from a genomic DNA template. TCRdb fed the reads into MiXCR, producing one record per CDR3 protein. The table lists over 150,000 distinct CDR3 sequences, almost 50% of them singletons, with 10% to 15% in the top ten. Those patients picked for sequencing had displayed CD8+CD57+ cell expansion on flow cytometry. Patients had undergone no therapy by the time their blood was sampled. This CDR3 is built from 12 residues. Germline CDR1 and CDR2: DFQATT and SNEGSKA (reference sequence). Between the trimmed V and J ends, which lost 3 bases and 5 bases, there was a span of 9 bases. Comments on this clonotype: Its matching antigen is unknown.

General study results and limits: Patients and controls shared nearly 30 CD8+ CDR3 sequences, highly expressed in patients.

The TCR comes from a human donor with aplastic anemia. The chain joins TRBV20-1 to TRBJ2-3; D is undetermined. Sequencing input: sorted CD4+, CD8+, or CD8+CD57+ T cells (not recorded which) from PBMCs. The CDR3 spells CSARGRIDTQYF. The CDR3 DNA reads as TGCAGTGCTAGGGGCCGGATAGATACGCAGTATTTT.